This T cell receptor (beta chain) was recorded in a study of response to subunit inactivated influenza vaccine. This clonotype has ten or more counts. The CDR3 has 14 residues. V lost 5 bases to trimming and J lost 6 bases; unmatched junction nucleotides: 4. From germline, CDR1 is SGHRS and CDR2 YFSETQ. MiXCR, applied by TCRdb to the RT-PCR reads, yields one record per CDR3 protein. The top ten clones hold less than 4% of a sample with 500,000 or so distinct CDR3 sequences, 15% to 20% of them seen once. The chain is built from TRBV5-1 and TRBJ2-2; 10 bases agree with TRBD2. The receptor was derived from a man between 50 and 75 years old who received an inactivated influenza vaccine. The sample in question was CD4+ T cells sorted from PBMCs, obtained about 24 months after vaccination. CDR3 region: CASSSSGRSGELFF. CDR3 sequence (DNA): TGCGCCAGCAGTTCTAGCGGGAGATCCGGGGAGCTGTTTTTT.